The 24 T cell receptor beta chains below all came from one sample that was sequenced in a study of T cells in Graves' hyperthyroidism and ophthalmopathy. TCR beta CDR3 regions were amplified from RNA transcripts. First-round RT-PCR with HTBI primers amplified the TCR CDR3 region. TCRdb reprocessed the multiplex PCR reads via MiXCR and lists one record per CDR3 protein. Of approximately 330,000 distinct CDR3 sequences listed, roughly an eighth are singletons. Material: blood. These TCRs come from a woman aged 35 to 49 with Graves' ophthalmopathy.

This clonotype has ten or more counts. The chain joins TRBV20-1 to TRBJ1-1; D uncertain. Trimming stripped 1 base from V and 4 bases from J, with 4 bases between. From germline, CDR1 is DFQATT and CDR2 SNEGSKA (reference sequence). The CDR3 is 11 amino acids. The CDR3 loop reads CSARVTTEAFF. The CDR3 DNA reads TGCAGTGCTAGAGTAACCACTGAAGCTTTCTTT.

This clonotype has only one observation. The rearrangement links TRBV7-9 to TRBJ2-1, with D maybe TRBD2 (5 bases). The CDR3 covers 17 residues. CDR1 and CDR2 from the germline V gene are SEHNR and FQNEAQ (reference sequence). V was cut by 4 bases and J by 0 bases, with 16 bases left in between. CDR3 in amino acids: CASSSRRVTSSYNEQFF. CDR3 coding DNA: TGTGCCAGCAGCTCCCGGCGGGTCACGAGCTCCTACAATGAGCAGTTCTTC.

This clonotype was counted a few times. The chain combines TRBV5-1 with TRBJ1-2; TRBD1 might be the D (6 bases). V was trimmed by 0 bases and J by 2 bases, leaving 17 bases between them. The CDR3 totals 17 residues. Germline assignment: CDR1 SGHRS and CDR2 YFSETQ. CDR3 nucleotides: TGCGCCAGCAGCTTGGATCCTTTGGGACATAACAACTATGGCTACACCTTC. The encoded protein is CASSLDPLGHNNYGYTF.

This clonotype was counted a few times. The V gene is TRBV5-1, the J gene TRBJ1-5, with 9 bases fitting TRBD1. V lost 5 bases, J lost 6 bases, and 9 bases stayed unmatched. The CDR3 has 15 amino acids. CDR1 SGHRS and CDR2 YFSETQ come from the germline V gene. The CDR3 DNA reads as TGCGCCAGCAGTCCAGCCGGGACAGGGACTCAGCCCCAGCATTTT. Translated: CASSPAGTGTQPQHF.

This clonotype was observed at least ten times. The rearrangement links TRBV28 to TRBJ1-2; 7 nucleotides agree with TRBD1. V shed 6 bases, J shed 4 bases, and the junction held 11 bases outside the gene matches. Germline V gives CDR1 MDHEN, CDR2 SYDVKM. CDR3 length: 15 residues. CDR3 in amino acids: CASSTRGIGAYGYTF. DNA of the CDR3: TGTGCCAGCAGCACCAGGGGGATCGGGGCCTATGGCTACACCTTC.

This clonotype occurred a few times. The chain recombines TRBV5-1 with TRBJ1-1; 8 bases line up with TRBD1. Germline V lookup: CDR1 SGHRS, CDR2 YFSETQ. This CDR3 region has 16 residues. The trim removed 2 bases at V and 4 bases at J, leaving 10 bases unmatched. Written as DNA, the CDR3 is TGCGCCAGCAGCTTAACAGGGGGAGAGAAGAGCACTGAAGCTTTCTTT. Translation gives CASSLTGGEKSTEAFF.

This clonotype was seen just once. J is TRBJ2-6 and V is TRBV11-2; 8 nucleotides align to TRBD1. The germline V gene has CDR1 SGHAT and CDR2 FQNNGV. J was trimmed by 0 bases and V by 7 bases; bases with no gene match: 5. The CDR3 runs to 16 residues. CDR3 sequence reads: CASKKDRASGANVLTF. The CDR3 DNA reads TGTGCCAGCAAAAAGGACAGGGCCTCTGGGGCCAACGTCCTGACTTTC.

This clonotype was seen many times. The CDR3 coding sequence is TGCGCCAGCAGCTTACGAGCGGGGGCAAACAATGAGCAGTTCTTC. It specifies CASSLRAGANNEQFF. The chain has TRBV5-1 and TRBJ2-1, with 8 bases fitting TRBD2. Germline lookup yields CDR1 SGHRS and CDR2 YFSETQ. V was pared by 2 bases and J by 5 bases, with 6 bases of the junction left unmatched. This CDR3 is built from 15 residues.

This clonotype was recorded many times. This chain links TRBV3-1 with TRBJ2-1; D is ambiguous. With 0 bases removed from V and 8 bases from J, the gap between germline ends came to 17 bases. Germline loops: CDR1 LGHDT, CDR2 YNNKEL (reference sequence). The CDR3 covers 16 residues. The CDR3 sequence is CASSQDTAPGGDEQFF. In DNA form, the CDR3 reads TGTGCCAGCAGCCAAGATACCGCGCCCGGTGGGGATGAGCAGTTCTTC.

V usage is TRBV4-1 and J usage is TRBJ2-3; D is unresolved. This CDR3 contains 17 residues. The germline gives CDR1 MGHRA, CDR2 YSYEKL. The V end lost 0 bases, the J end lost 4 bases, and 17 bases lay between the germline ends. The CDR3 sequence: CASSQDKGTLSPDTQYF. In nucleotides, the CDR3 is TGCGCCAGCAGCCAAGATAAAGGAACCCTTTCGCCAGATACGCAGTATTTT.

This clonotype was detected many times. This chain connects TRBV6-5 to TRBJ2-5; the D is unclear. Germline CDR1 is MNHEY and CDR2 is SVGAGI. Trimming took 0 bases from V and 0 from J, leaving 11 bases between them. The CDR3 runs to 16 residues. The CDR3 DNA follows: TGTGCCAGCAGTTACTCGACTTCAGGACACCAAGAGACCCAGTACTTC. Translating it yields CASSYSTSGHQETQYF.

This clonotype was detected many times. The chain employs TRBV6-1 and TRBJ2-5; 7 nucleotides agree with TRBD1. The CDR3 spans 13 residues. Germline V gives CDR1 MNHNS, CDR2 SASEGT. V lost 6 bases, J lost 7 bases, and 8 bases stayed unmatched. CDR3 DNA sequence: TGTGCCAGCAGACCCGGGACAGTAGGGACCCAGTACTTC. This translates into CASRPGTVGTQYF.

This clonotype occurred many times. The CDR3 region is CASSGESVANTEAFF. CDR3 DNA: TGTGCCAGTAGCGGGGAGTCGGTCGCGAACACTGAAGCTTTCTTT. The chain joins TRBV19 to TRBJ1-1; D uncertain. The CDR3 spans 15 residues. Looked up from germline, CDR1 is LNHDA and CDR2 is SQIVND (reference sequence). Trimming stripped 6 bases from V and 1 base from J, with 15 bases between.

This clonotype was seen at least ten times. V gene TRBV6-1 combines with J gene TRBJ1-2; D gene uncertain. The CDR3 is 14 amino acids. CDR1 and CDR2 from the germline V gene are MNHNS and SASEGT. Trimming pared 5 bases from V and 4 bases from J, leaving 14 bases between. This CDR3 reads CASSPPMGSYGYTF. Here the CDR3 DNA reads TGTGCCAGCAGTCCCCCCATGGGTTCCTATGGCTACACCTTC.

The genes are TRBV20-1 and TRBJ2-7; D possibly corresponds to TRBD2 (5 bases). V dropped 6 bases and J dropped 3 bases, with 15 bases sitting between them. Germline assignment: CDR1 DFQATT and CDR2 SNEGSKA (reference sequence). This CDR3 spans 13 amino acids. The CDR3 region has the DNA TGCAGTGCCGCCACGGGGAGCTACTACGAGCAGTACTTC. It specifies CSAATGSYYEQYF.

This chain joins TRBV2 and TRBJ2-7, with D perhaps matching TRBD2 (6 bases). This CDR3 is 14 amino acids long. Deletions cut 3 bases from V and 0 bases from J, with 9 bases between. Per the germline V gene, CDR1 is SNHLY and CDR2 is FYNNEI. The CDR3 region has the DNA TGTGCCAGCAGTGAGGGGGGAGACTCCTACGAGCAGTACTTC. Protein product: CASSEGGDSYEQYF. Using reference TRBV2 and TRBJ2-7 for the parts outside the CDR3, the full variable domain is EPEVTQTPSHQVTQMGQEVILRCVPISNHLYFYWYRQILGQKVEFLVSFYNNEISEKSEIFDDQFSVERPDGSNFTLKIRSTKLEDSAMYFCASSEGGDSYEQYFGPGTRLTVT.

The CDR3 coding sequence is TGTGCCAGCAGCCTCAGCAACAGGGGCGAGCAGTACTTC. Amino acid sequence: CASSLSNRGEQYF. The chain employs TRBV9 and TRBJ2-7, with 7 bases fitting TRBD1. Germline trimming cut 4 bases from V and 6 bases from J; bases unmatched to any gene: 7. In germline, CDR1 is SGDLS, CDR2 YYNGEE. There are 13 residues in the CDR3.

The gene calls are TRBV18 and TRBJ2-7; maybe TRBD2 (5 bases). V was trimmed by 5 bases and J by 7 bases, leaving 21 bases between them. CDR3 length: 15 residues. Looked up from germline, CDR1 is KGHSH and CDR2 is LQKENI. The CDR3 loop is CASSVGLSGSGEQYF. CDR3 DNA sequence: TGTGCCAGCTCAGTCGGCCTTAGTGGTTCGGGGGAGCAGTACTTC.

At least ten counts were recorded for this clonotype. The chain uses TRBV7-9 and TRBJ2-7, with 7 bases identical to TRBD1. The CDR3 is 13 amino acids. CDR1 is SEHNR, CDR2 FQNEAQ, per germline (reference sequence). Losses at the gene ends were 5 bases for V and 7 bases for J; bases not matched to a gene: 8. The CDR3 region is CASSPGTAWEQYF. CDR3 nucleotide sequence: TGTGCCAGCAGCCCCGGGACAGCCTGGGAGCAGTACTTC. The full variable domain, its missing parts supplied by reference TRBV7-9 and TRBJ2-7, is DTGVSQNPRHKITKRGQNVTFRCDPISEHNRLYWYRQTLGQGPEFLTYFQNEAQLEKSRLLSDRFSAERPKGSFSTLEIQRTEQGDSAMYLCASSPGTAWEQYFGPGTRLTVT.

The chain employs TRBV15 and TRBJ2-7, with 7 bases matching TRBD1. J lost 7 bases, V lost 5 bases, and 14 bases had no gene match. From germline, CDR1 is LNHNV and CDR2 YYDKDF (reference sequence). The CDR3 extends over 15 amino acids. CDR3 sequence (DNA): TGTGCCACCAGCCCTCCCGGGACAGACAGTAGGGAGCAGTACTTC. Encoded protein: CATSPPGTDSREQYF.

DNA for the CDR3: TGTGCCAGCAGCTCGCCCGGGACAGGGACCTACGAGCAGTACTTC. It codes for CASSSPGTGTYEQYF. The chain carries TRBV7-8 and TRBJ2-7; 9 bases align to TRBD1. Germline V lookup: CDR1 SGHVS, CDR2 FQNEAQ. CDR3 length: 15 amino acids. J was trimmed by 2 bases and V by 4 bases; bases with no gene match: 6.

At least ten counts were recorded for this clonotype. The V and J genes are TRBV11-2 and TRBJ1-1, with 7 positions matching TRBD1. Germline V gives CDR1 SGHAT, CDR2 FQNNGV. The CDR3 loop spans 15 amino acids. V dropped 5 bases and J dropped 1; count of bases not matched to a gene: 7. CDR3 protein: CASSLRTGANTEAFF. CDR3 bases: TGTGCCAGCAGCCTAAGGACAGGTGCGAACACTGAAGCTTTCTTT.

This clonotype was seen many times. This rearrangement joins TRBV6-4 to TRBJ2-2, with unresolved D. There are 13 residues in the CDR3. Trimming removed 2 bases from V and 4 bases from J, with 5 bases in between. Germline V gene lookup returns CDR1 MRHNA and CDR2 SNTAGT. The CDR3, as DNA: TGTGCCAGCAGTGACACCAGCACCGGGGAGCTGTTTTTT. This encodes CASSDTSTGELFF.

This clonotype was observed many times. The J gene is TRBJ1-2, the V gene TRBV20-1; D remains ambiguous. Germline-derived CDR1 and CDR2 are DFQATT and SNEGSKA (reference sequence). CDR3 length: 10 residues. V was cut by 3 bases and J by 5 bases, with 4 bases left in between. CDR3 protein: CSASDYGYTF. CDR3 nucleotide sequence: TGCAGTGCTAGTGATTATGGCTACACCTTC.